This section outlines one T cell receptor beta chain sequence together with its context. Its target is not known. The repertoire was sequenced with immunoSEQ multiplex PCR; TCRdb's copy has only in-frame clones and lacks some. The table records 950,000 to 1,100,000 clones, approximately 80% of them present only once. These data originate in a study of shared clonotypes between healthy human individuals. Across the study: Contributing individuals were a couple of females and a few males aged 18 to 49.

CDR1 is MNHNY and CDR2 is SVGAGI in the germline V gene (reference sequence). Trimming shortened V by 7 bases and J by 0 bases, and 7 bases separated the two germline ends. The CDR3 length is 13 residues. General observations from the study: Across a handful of donors, naive CD4 shared roughly 5.1%, naive CD8 around 4%, memory CD4 less than 2.5%, memory CD8 0.4% to 0.5%. Naive subsets tended to show greater estimated richness than memory subsets. Clonotypes shared by all four sorted-subset donors had higher generation probabilities than non-shared clonotypes.

Sequencing was performed on memory CD4+ T cells from PBMCs. Regarding subset: CD45RA-negative fraction. This chain connects TRBV6-6 to TRBJ1-5, with D unresolved. This TCR came from a man aged 18-30 years in good health. Some clones in this sample may be carry-over from other donors' samples. The CDR3 here is CASTESSNQPQHF. CDR3 bases: TGTGCCAGCACAGAGAGTAGCAATCAGCCCCAGCATTTT.